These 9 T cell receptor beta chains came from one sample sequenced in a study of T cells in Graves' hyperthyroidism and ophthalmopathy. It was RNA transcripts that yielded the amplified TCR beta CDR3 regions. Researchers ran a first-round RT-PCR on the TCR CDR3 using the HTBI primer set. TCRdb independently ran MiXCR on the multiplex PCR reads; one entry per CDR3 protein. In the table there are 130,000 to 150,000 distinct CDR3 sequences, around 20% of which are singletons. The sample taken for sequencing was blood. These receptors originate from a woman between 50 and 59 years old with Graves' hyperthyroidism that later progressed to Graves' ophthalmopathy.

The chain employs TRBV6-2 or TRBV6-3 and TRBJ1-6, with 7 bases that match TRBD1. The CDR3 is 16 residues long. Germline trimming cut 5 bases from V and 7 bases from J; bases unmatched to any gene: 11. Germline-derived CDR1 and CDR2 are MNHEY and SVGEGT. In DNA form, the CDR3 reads TGTGCCAGCAGTCGAAAACCTACAGGGGACAATTCACCCCTCCACTTT. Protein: CASSRKPTGDNSPLHF.

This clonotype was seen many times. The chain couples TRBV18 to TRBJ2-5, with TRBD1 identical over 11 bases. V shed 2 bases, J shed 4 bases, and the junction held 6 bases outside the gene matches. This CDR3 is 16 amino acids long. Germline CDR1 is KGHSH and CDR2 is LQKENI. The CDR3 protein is CASSPFRTGGLETQYF. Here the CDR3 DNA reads TGTGCCAGCTCACCATTTAGGACAGGGGGCCTAGAGACCCAGTACTTC.

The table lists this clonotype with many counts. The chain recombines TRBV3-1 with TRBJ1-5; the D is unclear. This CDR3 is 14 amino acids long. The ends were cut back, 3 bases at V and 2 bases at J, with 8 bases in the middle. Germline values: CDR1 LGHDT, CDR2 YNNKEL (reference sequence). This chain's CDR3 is CASSQGFRNQPQHF. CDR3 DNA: TGTGCCAGCAGCCAGGGATTTCGCAATCAGCCCCAGCATTTT.

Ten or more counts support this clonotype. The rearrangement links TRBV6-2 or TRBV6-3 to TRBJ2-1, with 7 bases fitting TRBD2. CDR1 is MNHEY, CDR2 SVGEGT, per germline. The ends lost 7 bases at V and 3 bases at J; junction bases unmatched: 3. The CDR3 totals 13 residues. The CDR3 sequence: CASNLAVYNEQFF. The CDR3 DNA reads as TGTGCCAGCAATCTAGCGGTCTACAATGAGCAGTTCTTC.

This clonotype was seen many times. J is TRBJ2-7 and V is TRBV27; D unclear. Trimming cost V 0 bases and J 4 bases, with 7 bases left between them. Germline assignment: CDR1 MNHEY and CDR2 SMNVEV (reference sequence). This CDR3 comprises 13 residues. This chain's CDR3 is CASSLSNGYEQYF. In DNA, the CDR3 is TGTGCCAGCAGTTTATCGAATGGATACGAGCAGTACTTC.

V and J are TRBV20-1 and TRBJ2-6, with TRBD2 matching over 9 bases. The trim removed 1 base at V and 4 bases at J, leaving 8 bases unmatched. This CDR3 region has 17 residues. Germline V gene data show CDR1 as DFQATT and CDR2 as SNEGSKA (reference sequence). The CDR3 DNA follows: TGCAGTGCTAGAGCTGGGGGCGGGAGGGAAGGGGCCAACGTCCTGACTTTC. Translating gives CSARAGGGREGANVLTF.

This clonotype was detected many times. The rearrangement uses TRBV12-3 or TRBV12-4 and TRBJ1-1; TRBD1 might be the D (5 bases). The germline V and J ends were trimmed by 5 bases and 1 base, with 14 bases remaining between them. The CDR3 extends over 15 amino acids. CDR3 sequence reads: CASSPVRTRNTEAFF. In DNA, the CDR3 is TGTGCCAGCAGTCCCGTTCGGACAAGGAACACTGAAGCTTTCTTT.

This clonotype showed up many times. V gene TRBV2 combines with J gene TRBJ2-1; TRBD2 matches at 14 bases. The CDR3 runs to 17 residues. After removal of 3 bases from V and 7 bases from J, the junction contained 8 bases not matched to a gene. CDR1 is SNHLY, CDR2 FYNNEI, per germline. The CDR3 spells CASSDARLAGGRNEQFF. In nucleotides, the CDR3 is TGTGCCAGCAGTGATGCCAGACTAGCGGGAGGGCGGAATGAGCAGTTCTTC.

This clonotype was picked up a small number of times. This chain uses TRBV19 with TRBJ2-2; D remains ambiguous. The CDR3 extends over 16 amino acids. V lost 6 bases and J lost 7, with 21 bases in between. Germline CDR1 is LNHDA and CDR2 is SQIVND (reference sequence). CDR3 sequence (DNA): TGTGCCAGTAGCTATGACCCTAGTCGAAGTGGCGGGGAGCTGTTTTTT. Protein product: CASSYDPSRSGGELFF.